The 7 T cell receptor beta chains below were found in one sample sequenced in a study of shared clonotypes between healthy human individuals. Here immunoSEQ multiplex PCR was the method, and the copy in TCRdb shows in-frame clones only, minus some. The sample has about 490,000 clones; 76% are singletons. Sequencing was done on a sample of PBMCs. These receptors all come from a woman in her forties in good health. Some clones in this sample may be carry-over from other donors' samples.

CDR3 sequence: CASSFTGGDTEAFF. Written as DNA, the CDR3 is TGTGCCAGCAGCTTCACAGGGGGTGATACTGAAGCTTTCTTT. The chain recombines TRBV7-8 with TRBJ1-1, with TRBD1 identical over 8 bases. The CDR3 sequence is 14 residues long. V was clipped by 3 bases and J by 5 bases; unmatched bases: 5. In germline, CDR1 is SGHVS, CDR2 FQNEAQ.

The CDR3 bases are TGTGCCAGCTCACGGGAGACAGCAACTAATGAAAAACTGTTTTTT. Translation: CASSRETATNEKLFF. This chain uses TRBV18 with TRBJ1-4, with a possible D match to TRBD1 (5 bases). V was cut by 4 bases and J by 0 bases, with 9 bases left in between. The CDR3 covers 15 residues. CDR1 and CDR2 from the germline V gene are KGHSH and LQKENI. Together with reference TRBV18 and TRBJ1-4, the CDR3 gives the full variable domain: NAGVMQNPRHLVRRRGQEARLRCSPMKGHSHVYWYRQLPEEGLKFMVYLQKENIIDESGMPKERFSAEFPKEGPSILRIQQVVRGDSAAYFCASSRETATNEKLFFGSGTQLSVL.

This rearrangement joins TRBV28 to TRBJ2-2; 8 bases align to TRBD2. This CDR3 has 15 amino acids. Trimming took 2 bases from V and 8 from J; bases not matched to a gene: 7. The germline gives CDR1 MDHEN, CDR2 SYDVKM. CDR3 sequence (DNA): TGTGCCAGCAGTTTACACCAAGCGGGAGCAGGGGAGCTGTTTTTT. Amino acid sequence: CASSLHQAGAGELFF.

This clone was detected only once. The rearrangement joins TRBV30 to TRBJ2-7; TRBD2 matches at 11 bases. With the DNA end fitting TRBJ2-5 better, the J assignment may be wrong. The CDR3 is 14 residues long. Per the germline V gene, CDR1 is GTSNPN and CDR2 is SVGIG (reference sequence). As DNA, the CDR3 is TGTGCCTGGAGTGTCCTAGCGGGAGGAGAGACCCAGTACTTC. Translation: CAWSVLAGGETQYF.

This clone showed up many times. V usage is TRBV5-1 and J usage is TRBJ1-2, with D possibly being TRBD1 (6 bases). The CDR3 loop spans 14 amino acids. Trimming left V 4 bases short and J 4 bases short, with 14 bases between. Germline loops: CDR1 SGHRS, CDR2 YFSETQ. The CDR3 protein is CASSPSGTTYGYTF. CDR3 sequence (DNA): TGCGCCAGCAGCCCATCGGGGACAACCTATGGCTACACCTTC. Supplemented by reference TRBV5-1 and TRBJ1-2, the full variable domain reads KAGVTQTPRYLIKTRGQQVTLSCSPISGHRSVSWYQQTPGQGLQFLFEYFSETQRNKGNFPGRFSGRQFSNSRSEMNVSTLELGDSALYLCASSPSGTTYGYTFGSGTRLTVV.

This chain links TRBV4-1 with TRBJ2-7; D is possibly TRBD1 or TRBD2 (6 bases each). Trimming removed 1 base at V and 4 bases at J, with 23 bases between. The germline V gene has CDR1 MGHRA and CDR2 YSYEKL. CDR3 length: 18 residues. The CDR3 protein is CASSQAGYSLGGGYEQYF. The CDR3 bases are TGCGCCAGCAGCCAAGCCGGGTATAGTCTCGGGGGCGGTTACGAGCAGTACTTC.

The V and J genes are TRBV18 and TRBJ2-2; D may match TRBD1 or TRBD2 (5 bases each). Germline lookup yields CDR1 KGHSH and CDR2 LQKENI. V lost 0 bases and J 4 bases, leaving 12 bases between the germline ends. The CDR3 is 16 amino acids. The CDR3 DNA sequence: TGTGCCAGCTCACCACCGAGTACGGGACCCACCGGGGAGCTGTTTTTT. Its protein product is CASSPPSTGPTGELFF.